Ten or more counts support the clone carrying this T cell receptor beta chain. The data belong to a study of regulatory T cells in long-lasting Graves disease. Documented time point: newly diagnosed GD, antithyroid drugs for less than 3 months. Following extraction of RNA from PBMCs, that RNA was used to make the TCR library. It was American Thyroid Association guidelines that determined Graves' disease diagnosis. iRepertoire HTBI primers and Arm-PCR of CDR3 regions built TCR beta libraries. MiXCR, applied by TCRdb to the multiplex PCR reads, yields one record per CDR3 protein. The data show over 500,000 distinct CDR3 sequences, roughly 15% seen once. The data were also submitted as part of a second study, on T cells in Graves' hyperthyroidism and ophthalmopathy. This second study notes: It was uncontrolled infection, other autoimmune disease, pregnancy or lactation that excluded patients. With the HTBI primer set, the TCR CDR3 went through a first round of RT-PCR.

This receptor was identified in a woman between 25 and 40 years old with Graves disease. Here the sequenced sample was peripheral blood mononuclear cells (PBMCs), taken at new diagnosis, from a patient treated with antithyroid drugs.

The CDR3 reads CASKRASGDPYEQYF. Here the CDR3 DNA reads TGTGCCAGCAAACGGGCTAGCGGAGACCCATACGAGCAGTACTTC. V gene TRBV2 combines with J gene TRBJ2-7; the match to TRBD2 covers 7 bases. The CDR3 consists of 15 residues. CDR1 is SNHLY, CDR2 FYNNEI, per germline. The trim removed 7 bases at V and 4 bases at J, leaving 13 bases unmatched.